The 23 T cell receptor beta chains in this list originate from one sample, sequenced in a study of blood T cells in healthy people across ages. Alongside a J-beta primer mix, a sample-barcoded 5' primer served in a second PCR lasting about 6 to 11 cycles. TCRdb reprocessed the 5' RACE reads via MiXCR and lists one record per CDR3 protein. The repertoire holds 1.5 million to 1.9 million distinct CDR3 sequences, with roughly two fifths as singletons. The sample consisted of blood. These receptors came from a woman between 18 and 30 years old in good health.

This clonotype occurred a few times. The chain has TRBV11-2 and TRBJ2-7; D possibly corresponds to TRBD1 (6 bases). Germline V gene sequence: CDR1 SGHAT, CDR2 FQNNGV. This CDR3 is 13 amino acids long. The V end lost 8 bases, the J end lost 11 bases, and 22 bases lay between the germline ends. DNA for the CDR3: TGTGCCAGCCTAGGGGGACGGCGTGAGTTGAAGTACTTC. This sequence encodes CASLGGRRELKYF.

This clonotype was recorded many times. The rearrangement joins TRBV11-2 to TRBJ2-5, with D maybe TRBD1 (5 bases). The V gene's germline CDR1 is SGHAT and CDR2 FQNNGV. V lost 1 base, J lost 0 bases, and 15 bases lay in between. The CDR3 length is 17 residues. CDR3 in DNA: TGTGCCAGCAGCTTAGTCGTAGGGGATGCGTACCAAGAGACCCAGTACTTC. Translation: CASSLVVGDAYQETQYF.

A note on this clonotype: The junction differs from germline at one of its ends, possibly a read error. The CDR3 bases are TGCGCCAGCAGCCAAGATGTGGTAGCGGGAGGTCCCGGGGCCAACATCCTGACTTTC. It yields the protein CASSQDVVAGGPGANILTF. The J gene is TRBJ2-6, the V gene TRBV4-3; 10 bases match TRBD2. The germline V gene has CDR1 LGHNA and CDR2 YSLEER. CDR3 length: 19 amino acids.

The V and J genes are TRBV2 and TRBJ2-1; TRBD2 matches 8 bases. V dropped 1 base and J dropped 8; count of bases not matched to a gene: 7. This CDR3 contains 15 residues. Germline values: CDR1 SNHLY, CDR2 FYNNEI. In DNA, the CDR3 is TGTGCCAGCAGTGAAGGGGGACTAGGAGGGCATGAGCAGTTCTTC. Translated, it gives CASSEGGLGGHEQFF.

This sequence joins TRBV29-1 and TRBJ2-5; perhaps TRBD1 as D (6 bases). Trimming cost V 6 bases and J 5 bases, with 16 bases left between them. CDR1 SQVTM and CDR2 ANQGSEA come from the germline V gene. The CDR3 runs 13 residues. The CDR3 loop reads CSVEQGFRETQYF. The DNA for the CDR3 is TGCAGCGTCGAACAGGGTTTCAGGGAGACCCAGTACTTC.

This clonotype was seen a few times. J is TRBJ2-1 and V is TRBV30; 7 bases line up with TRBD2. The CDR3 totals 13 residues. J gave up 0 bases and V 5 bases, and 1 base lay outside the gene matches. Germline V gene sequence: CDR1 GTSNPN, CDR2 SVGIG (reference sequence). CDR3 protein: CAWGDYSYNEQFF. Here the CDR3 DNA reads TGTGCCTGGGGGGACTACTCCTACAATGAGCAGTTCTTC.

The chain carries TRBV25-1 and TRBJ1-2, with 8 bases matching TRBD1. Losses at the gene ends were 7 bases for V and 8 bases for J; bases not matched to a gene: 12. From germline, CDR1 is MGHDK and CDR2 SYGVNS. The CDR3 extends over 14 amino acids. CDR3 loop: CASIQGAGLGGYTF. As DNA, the CDR3 is TGTGCCAGCATCCAGGGGGCGGGCCTCGGGGGCTACACCTTC.

This clonotype occurred a few times. The gene calls are TRBV10-3 and TRBJ1-2, with D uncertain. The V gene lost 8 bases and the J gene lost 1 base, with 5 bases spanning the gap. CDR3 length: 11 amino acids. Germline V gene sequence: CDR1 ENHRY, CDR2 SYGVKD. CDR3 bases: TGTGCCATCTTTGTTAACTATGGCTACACCTTC. It is translated as CAIFVNYGYTF.

The chain uses TRBV20-1 and TRBJ2-5; 9 bases agree with TRBD2. CDR1 and CDR2 (germline): DFQATT, SNEGSKA (reference sequence). With 3 bases clipped from V and 4 bases from J, the junction kept 6 bases outside the gene matches. The CDR3 runs to 14 residues. CDR3 sequence reads: CSASYSGRGETQYF. CDR3 DNA: TGCAGTGCTAGTTATAGCGGGAGAGGAGAGACCCAGTACTTC.

This clonotype appeared many times. The V call is TRBV7-8, the J call TRBJ2-3; 7 nucleotides line up with TRBD2. The length of the CDR3 is 14 residues. Per the germline V gene, CDR1 is SGHVS and CDR2 is FQNEAQ. Trimming removed 1 base from V and 2 bases from J; junction bases left unmatched: 0. CDR3 region: CASSLERDTDTQYF. In nucleotides, the CDR3 is TGTGCCAGCAGCTTAGAGCGGGACACAGATACGCAGTATTTT.

This chain uses TRBV6-6 with TRBJ1-4, with D tentatively TRBD1 (6 bases). With 4 bases removed from V and 7 bases from J, the gap between germline ends came to 16 bases. The germline gives CDR1 MNHNY, CDR2 SVGAGI (reference sequence). The CDR3 loop spans 15 amino acids. The CDR3 reads CASSSTGNSGEKLFF. The DNA for the CDR3 is TGTGCCAGCAGTTCCACAGGGAATTCGGGTGAAAAACTGTTTTTT.

V usage is TRBV25-1 and J usage is TRBJ1-2; unclear D gene. Germline-derived CDR1 and CDR2 are MGHDK and SYGVNS. V shed 5 bases and J shed 8 bases, with 15 bases lying between them. This CDR3 has 13 amino acids. The CDR3 bases are TGTGCCAGCAGTTTAGGATCCCGGGAAGGCTACACCTTC. Its protein is CASSLGSREGYTF.

Comment on this clonotype: A read error may produce the germline difference seen at one junction end. The chain carries TRBV12-3 or TRBV12-4 and TRBJ2-7, with D perhaps TRBD2 (5 bases). The J call is uncertain, as TRBJ2-5 better fits the DNA end. The CDR3 extends over 12 amino acids. CDR3 in amino acids: CTSSFEGETQYF. In nucleotides, the CDR3 is TGTACCAGCAGTTTTGAGGGAGAGACCCAGTACTTC.

The chain uses TRBV27 and TRBJ1-4, with unresolved D. V shed 4 bases and J shed 10 bases, with 16 bases lying between them. Looked up from germline, CDR1 is MNHEY and CDR2 is SMNVEV (reference sequence). The CDR3 is made up of 14 amino acids. CDR3 residues: CASSSHANDGKLFF. For the CDR3, the DNA is TGTGCCAGCAGTTCCCATGCGAATGATGGAAAACTGTTTTTT.

The rearrangement links TRBV6-6 to TRBJ1-1; 11 nucleotides match TRBD1. The CDR3 is 15 amino acids. Germline CDR1 is MNHNY and CDR2 is SVGAGI (reference sequence). Germline trimming cut 7 bases from V and 4 bases from J; bases unmatched to any gene: 8. CDR3: CASNSGTGGLTEAFF. CDR3 coding DNA: TGTGCCAGCAACTCCGGGACAGGGGGTCTCACTGAAGCTTTCTTT.

Only a few counts were recorded for this clonotype. The junction does not match germline at one end; this may be a read error. This chain joins TRBV27 and TRBJ1-6; D gene uncertain. Per germline, CDR1 MNHEY and CDR2 SMNVEV (reference sequence). The CDR3 contains 12 residues. For the CDR3, the DNA is TGTGCCAGCAGTTCCTTTAATTCACCCCTCCACTTT. This encodes CASSSFNSPLHF.

This clonotype appeared once. The CDR3 DNA reads TGTGCCAGCAGCGTAGAGGGGGGAAGAGGACAGTATTCACCCCTCCACTTT. The encoded protein is CASSVEGGRGQYSPLHF. The chain joins TRBV9 to TRBJ1-6, with D possibly TRBD1 on 6 matching bases. The CDR3 is 17 amino acids. The V and J ends lost 0 bases and 8 bases respectively, with 18 bases between them. Germline values: CDR1 SGDLS, CDR2 YYNGEE.

The gene calls are TRBV20-1 and TRBJ2-7, with a possible D match to TRBD2 (5 bases). Germline values: CDR1 DFQATT, CDR2 SNEGSKA (reference sequence). Trimming cost V 2 bases and J 7 bases, with 15 bases left between them. This CDR3 is 13 amino acids long. Written as DNA, the CDR3 is TGCAGTGCTAGAAGCAGGACTCAAAATGAGCAGTACTTC. It yields the protein CSARSRTQNEQYF.

The chain carries TRBV5-1 and TRBJ1-5, with D maybe TRBD1 (5 bases). The V and J ends lost 0 bases and 4 bases respectively, with 11 bases between them. The germline gives CDR1 SGHRS, CDR2 YFSETQ. The CDR3 has 15 residues. The CDR3 region is CASSLVPGANQPQHF. In nucleotides, the CDR3 is TGCGCCAGCAGCTTGGTTCCTGGGGCGAATCAGCCCCAGCATTTT.

The chain has TRBV6-2 or TRBV6-3 and TRBJ2-3; D gene ambiguous. Trimming pared 7 bases from V and 2 bases from J, leaving 19 bases between. This CDR3 has 16 amino acids. The V gene's germline CDR1 is MNHEY and CDR2 SVGEGT. The CDR3 is CASNRDETIVTDTQYF. The CDR3 DNA sequence: TGTGCCAGCAACAGAGACGAGACGATAGTCACAGATACGCAGTATTTT.

The chain links TRBV20-1 to TRBJ2-1; 7 bases fit TRBD2. J was trimmed by 0 bases and V by 5 bases; bases with no gene match: 7. CDR3 length: 15 residues. The germline V gene encodes CDR1 DFQATT and CDR2 SNEGSKA (reference sequence). The CDR3 sequence: CSALGLDSSYNEQFF. The DNA for the CDR3 is TGCAGTGCTCTCGGACTAGACTCCTCCTACAATGAGCAGTTCTTC.

J is TRBJ1-2 and V is TRBV27; D possibly corresponds to TRBD1 (5 bases). CDR1 and CDR2 (germline): MNHEY, SMNVEV (reference sequence). The V end was cut by 5 bases, the J end by 8 bases, with 18 bases between. The CDR3 has 14 amino acids. The CDR3, as DNA: TGTGCCAGCAGTGGGGATCAGGGAATTACGGGCTACACCTTC. It yields the protein CASSGDQGITGYTF.

The chain carries TRBV7-2 and TRBJ1-1; D possibly corresponds to TRBD1 (6 bases). Germline loops: CDR1 SGHTA, CDR2 FQGNSA. This CDR3 has 17 amino acids. Trimming pared 4 bases from V and 1 base from J, leaving 19 bases between. As DNA, the CDR3 is TGTGCCAGCAGCTCCGCATTACAGGGAAAAAGGAACACTGAAGCTTTCTTT. It is translated as CASSSALQGKRNTEAFF.